Listed here are 15 T cell receptor beta chains from one sample, sequenced in a study of CD8 T cells in ankylosing spondylitis. TCRdb passed the 5' RACE reads through MiXCR, listing each CDR3 protein once. The sample contains 120,000 or so distinct CDR3 sequences, roughly an eighth of which appear only once. The sequencing input was blood, either unsorted or a sorted T cell fraction (not recorded which). All receptors come from a female donor with ankylosing spondylitis or in good health (not recorded which).

In this sample, this clonotype turned up many times. The chain employs TRBV6-5 and TRBJ2-7, with D hard to call. V lost 2 bases to trimming and J lost 1 base, with 9 bases between them. Germline CDR1 is MNHEY and CDR2 is SVGAGI. The CDR3 is 14 residues long. CDR3 protein: CASSYTTESYEQYF. CDR3 sequence (DNA): TGTGCCAGCAGTTACACAACGGAATCCTACGAGCAGTACTTC.

The genes are TRBV20-1 and TRBJ2-2; D uncertain. V was pared by 4 bases and J by 5 bases, with 11 bases between. Germline CDR1 DFQATT, CDR2 SNEGSKA (reference sequence). The CDR3 spans 13 residues. CDR3 sequence (DNA): TGCAGTGCTAATTGGGAACGGACCGGGGAGCTGTTTTTT. It is translated as CSANWERTGELFF.

As for this clonotype: One end of the junction does not line up with germline, which may come from a read error. The chain uses TRBV5-1 and TRBJ2-3; D might be TRBD2 (5 bases). This CDR3 region has 14 residues. Germline CDR1 and CDR2: SGHRS and YFSETQ. CDR3 residues: CANSLSAGMDTQYF. Written as DNA, the CDR3 is TGCGCCAACAGCTTGTCGGCGGGCATGGATACGCAGTATTTT.

This clonotype occurred a few times. CDR3 region: CASSFSGGGTGATDTQYF. CDR3 coding DNA: TGTGCCAGCAGTTTTTCGGGGGGCGGGACAGGAGCCACAGATACGCAGTATTTT. The chain combines TRBV12-3 or TRBV12-4 with TRBJ2-3; D possibly corresponds to TRBD1 (8 bases). CDR3 size: 18 residues. Deletions cut 3 bases from V and 2 bases from J, with 21 bases between.

This clonotype was detected ten times or more. V gene TRBV3-1 combines with J gene TRBJ2-1; TRBD2 is a possible D gene (6 bases). CDR1 is LGHDT, CDR2 YNNKEL, per germline (reference sequence). CDR3 length: 13 residues. V was shortened by 0 bases and J by 12 bases, with 12 bases between the two germline ends. This CDR3 reads CASSQDGGTTQFF. CDR3 nucleotides: TGTGCCAGCAGCCAAGATGGAGGGACCACGCAGTTCTTC.

This chain connects TRBV5-1 to TRBJ1-1; the D is unclear. V was pared by 0 bases and J by 4 bases, with 13 bases between. CDR1 and CDR2 (germline): SGHRS, YFSETQ. The CDR3 spans 15 residues. CDR3 protein: CASSLDTGYGTEAFF. Written as DNA, the CDR3 is TGCGCCAGCAGCTTGGATACGGGGTATGGCACTGAAGCTTTCTTT.

This clonotype was recorded at least ten times. The chain recombines TRBV5-1 with TRBJ2-1, with 9 bases matching TRBD1. V gave up 4 bases and J gave up 5 bases; unmatched junction bases: 4. CDR1 and CDR2 from the germline V gene are SGHRS and YFSETQ. This CDR3 region has 14 residues. The CDR3 DNA sequence: TGCGCCAGCAGCCCAGACAGGGGGGACAATGAGCAGTTCTTC. Translated: CASSPDRGDNEQFF.

This clonotype was seen only a few times. The chain recombines TRBV20-1 with TRBJ2-7; the match to TRBD2 covers 10 bases. CDR3 length: 16 amino acids. V lost 1 base and J lost 6; bases outside the gene matches: 12. Germline V lookup: CDR1 DFQATT, CDR2 SNEGSKA (reference sequence). The CDR3 DNA reads as TGCAGTGCTAGAGCTGGAGGAGGGACTAGCGCCGCCGAGCAGTACTTC. The encoded protein is CSARAGGGTSAAEQYF.

Ten or more counts support this clonotype. The gene calls are TRBV7-2 and TRBJ2-3; D is unclear. Trimming cost V 2 bases and J 0 bases, with 12 bases left between them. Germline CDR1 reads SGHTA; CDR2 reads FQGNSA. The CDR3 sequence is 16 residues long. CDR3 sequence reads: CASSLLAFSSTDTQYF. As DNA, the CDR3 is TGTGCCAGCAGCTTACTGGCATTCTCTAGCACAGATACGCAGTATTTT.

This clonotype was recorded at least ten times. The chain uses TRBV27 and TRBJ1-2; D unresolved. The germline V gene encodes CDR1 MNHEY and CDR2 SMNVEV (reference sequence). CDR3 size: 13 residues. Deletions cut 6 bases from V and 4 bases from J, with 12 bases between. CDR3 DNA: TGTGCCAGCAGATATACAGCTGCCTATGGCTACACCTTC. This translates into CASRYTAAYGYTF.

This clonotype was counted a few times. V gene TRBV2 combines with J gene TRBJ1-2, with D unclear. The germline CDR1 and CDR2 sequences are SNHLY and FYNNEI. The CDR3 sequence is 13 residues long. Trimming removed 2 bases from V and 8 bases from J, with 12 bases in between. The CDR3: CASSETGSGGYTF. CDR3 nucleotide sequence: TGTGCCAGCAGTGAAACGGGTTCTGGGGGCTACACCTTC.

The chain uses TRBV5-1 and TRBJ1-1; 9 bases line up with TRBD1. The V gene end was trimmed by 1 base and the J gene end by 4 bases; junction bases not matched to a gene: 8. This CDR3 comprises 16 residues. The V gene's germline CDR1 is SGHRS and CDR2 YFSETQ. The CDR3 DNA is TGCGCCAGCAGCTTGTCCACGACAGGGGGTCTCACTGAAGCTTTCTTT. The encoded protein is CASSLSTTGGLTEAFF.

This chain connects TRBV5-1 to TRBJ2-2, with TRBD2 identical over 7 bases. The CDR3 loop spans 16 amino acids. Germline loops: CDR1 SGHRS, CDR2 YFSETQ. V lost 4 bases, J lost 2 bases, and 8 bases stayed unmatched. The CDR3 nucleotides are TGCGCCAGCAGCCGTTGGGAGGGGTCCAACACCGGGGAGCTGTTTTTT. It specifies CASSRWEGSNTGELFF.

V usage is TRBV7-2 and J usage is TRBJ2-2, with D maybe TRBD2 (5 bases). Trimming stripped 4 bases from V and 4 bases from J, with 10 bases between. Germline CDR1 and CDR2: SGHTA and FQGNSA. The CDR3 is 14 amino acids. The CDR3 reads CASSSTAGTGELFF. As DNA, the CDR3 is TGTGCCAGCAGCTCGACCGCGGGCACCGGGGAGCTGTTTTTT.

The rearrangement uses TRBV5-1 and TRBJ1-2; 7 nucleotides line up with TRBD1. Trimming took 0 bases from V and 4 from J; bases not matched to a gene: 3. Germline values: CDR1 SGHRS, CDR2 YFSETQ. CDR3 length: 14 amino acids. CDR3 nucleotides: TGCGCCAGCAGCTTGGAAGACAGGGCCTATGGCTACACCTTC. Amino acids: CASSLEDRAYGYTF.